One and the same sample provided the 14 T cell receptor beta chains below, sequenced in a study of blood T cell repertoires in COVID-19. Sequencing was performed with immunoSEQ multiplex PCR; in TCRdb, only in-frame clones are kept and a portion is missing. The table lists about 150,000 clones, 84% of them singletons. Input material: PBMCs or T cells enriched from blood (not recorded which). Receptors originate from a woman in her fifties or sixties with acute COVID-19.

The chain uses TRBV28 and TRBJ1-2, with TRBD1 identical over 10 bases. The ends lost 5 bases at V and 4 bases at J; junction bases unmatched: 7. Germline V gene lookup returns CDR1 MDHEN and CDR2 SYDVKM. The CDR3 is made up of 15 amino acids. CDR3 sequence: CASSDGDRGTYGYTF. CDR3 in DNA: TGTGCCAGCAGTGATGGGGACAGGGGAACCTATGGCTACACCTTC.

The V gene is TRBV9, the J gene TRBJ2-7; tentatively, D is TRBD2 (5 bases). Looked up from germline, CDR1 is SGDLS and CDR2 is YYNGEE. There are 14 residues in the CDR3. Trimming pared 4 bases from V and 1 base from J, leaving 12 bases between. DNA of the CDR3: TGTGCCAGCAGCCCGCGGACTCTTTCCTACGAGCAGTACTTC. Translating gives CASSPRTLSYEQYF.

Here the CDR3 reads CASSVDRAAEAFF. The CDR3 nucleotides read TGTGCCAGCAGTGTGGACAGGGCGGCTGAAGCTTTCTTT. V usage is TRBV12-3 or TRBV12-4 and J usage is TRBJ1-1; TRBD1 agrees at 8 bases. The CDR3 totals 13 residues. Germline trimming cut 5 bases from V and 6 bases from J; bases unmatched to any gene: 5.

The chain uses TRBV3-1 (or the pseudogene TRBV3-2) and TRBJ1-1; TRBD1 matches 8 bases. This CDR3 contains 14 residues. Germline V gene data show CDR1 as LGHDT and CDR2 as YNNKEL (reference sequence). The V segment lost 4 bases and the J segment 5 bases; nucleotides outside the gene matches: 6. CDR3 bases: TGTGCCAGCAGCCCCCGGACAGGGCGGACTGAAGCTTTCTTT. This encodes CASSPRTGRTEAFF.

The genes are TRBV6-9 and TRBJ1-2, with TRBD1 matching 11 bases. CDR3 length: 15 amino acids. Germline V lookup: CDR1 MNHGY, CDR2 SVAAGI. The V gene end was trimmed by 0 bases and the J gene end by 9 bases; junction bases not matched to a gene: 6. The CDR3 spells CASSYSDRGLGCYTF. The CDR3 region has the DNA TGTGCCAGCAGTTATTCGGACAGGGGGCTGGGGTGCTACACCTTC.

The rearrangement uses TRBV2 and TRBJ1-3, with D unresolved. The V gene lost 3 bases and the J gene lost 0 bases, with 6 bases spanning the gap. From germline, CDR1 is SNHLY and CDR2 FYNNEI. This CDR3 comprises 14 residues. The CDR3 spells CASSERGSGNTIYF. In nucleotides, the CDR3 is TGTGCCAGCAGTGAGCGGGGCTCTGGAAACACCATATATTTT.

The chain joins TRBV7-9 to TRBJ1-2, with D tentatively TRBD1 (5 bases). V lost 7 bases, J lost 9 bases, and 15 bases lay in between. CDR1 SEHNR and CDR2 FQNEAQ come from the germline V gene (reference sequence). This CDR3 spans 12 amino acids. This CDR3 reads CASTNPGARYTF. CDR3 coding DNA: TGTGCCAGCACCAATCCTGGGGCCCGCTACACCTTC.

The V and J genes are TRBV18 and TRBJ2-1, with 7 bases fitting TRBD2. The germline V gene has CDR1 KGHSH and CDR2 LQKENI. Germline trimming cut 3 bases from V and 2 bases from J; bases unmatched to any gene: 4. This CDR3 spans 15 amino acids. CDR3 coding DNA: TGTGCCAGCTCACCCTCTAGCGGAGCCTACAATGAGCAGTTCTTC. Translating gives CASSPSSGAYNEQFF. The whole variable domain, remainder taken from reference TRBV18 and TRBJ2-1, is NAGVMQNPRHLVRRRGQEARLRCSPMKGHSHVYWYRQLPEEGLKFMVYLQKENIIDESGMPKERFSAEFPKEGPSILRIQQVVRGDSAAYFCASSPSSGAYNEQFFGPGTRLTVL.

V and J are TRBV7-2 and TRBJ2-6, with D possibly TRBD2 on 5 matching bases. V was shortened by 2 bases and J by 2 bases, with 16 bases between the two germline ends. The CDR3 has 18 amino acids. Germline V gives CDR1 SGHTA, CDR2 FQGNSA. The DNA of the CDR3 is TGTGCCAGCAGCTTATTACTAGGCTCCCCCGCTGGGGCCAACGTCCTGACTTTC. This sequence encodes CASSLLLGSPAGANVLTF.

The chain links TRBV6-1 to TRBJ1-1; possible D gene TRBD1, 6 bases. Between the trimmed V and J ends, which lost 0 bases and 13 bases, there was a span of 15 bases. CDR3 length equals 13 residues. Germline V gene sequence: CDR1 MNHNS, CDR2 SASEGT. The CDR3 is CASSEAGGGQCFF. Written as DNA, the CDR3 is TGTGCCAGCAGTGAAGCGGGCGGGGGGCAATGTTTCTTT.

This clone was found a few times. The V and J genes are TRBV14 and TRBJ2-2; 8 bases line up with TRBD2. The length of the CDR3 is 15 residues. Germline trimming cut 6 bases from V and 2 bases from J; bases unmatched to any gene: 5. Looked up from germline, CDR1 is SGHDN and CDR2 is FVKESK. The CDR3 DNA reads TGTGCCAGCAGGCCGGGGGGGCCAAACACCGGGGAGCTGTTTTTT. Protein: CASRPGGPNTGELFF.

The rearrangement links TRBV11-2 to TRBJ2-1; 9 bases align to TRBD2. V lost 3 bases and J lost 14; bases outside the gene matches: 2. CDR1 and CDR2 from the germline V gene are SGHAT and FQNNGV. The CDR3 sequence is 11 residues long. The CDR3 region is CASSFGGGEFF. In nucleotides, the CDR3 is TGTGCCAGCAGCTTTGGCGGGGGGGAGTTCTTC.

This clone is a singleton in its sample. J is TRBJ2-5 and V is TRBV5-8; 16 bases agree with TRBD2. Germline V gives CDR1 SGHTS, CDR2 YDEGEE. Trimming cost V 4 bases and J 5 bases; bases outside gene matches: 8. CDR3 length equals 17 residues. CDR3 in DNA: TGTGCCAGCAGCCCCGGGACTAGCGGGAGGGCACACGAGACCCAGTACTTC. Protein product: CASSPGTSGRAHETQYF.

This chain uses TRBV6-2 or TRBV6-3 with TRBJ1-4; 7 nucleotides match TRBD1. V lost 2 bases and J lost 0; bases outside the gene matches: 18. The CDR3 is 21 amino acids. Germline CDR1 and CDR2: MNHEY and SVGEGT. CDR3 sequence: CASSYTKPGQKRPTTNEKLFF. The CDR3 bases are TGTGCCAGCAGTTACACAAAACCGGGACAGAAAAGACCGACAACTAATGAAAAACTGTTTTTT.